This entry lists 10 T cell receptor beta chains sequenced from one sample in a study of T cell responses to AZD1222 COVID-19 vaccine. Method: immunoSEQ multiplex PCR; TCRdb's copy keeps in-frame clones and lacks some. The sample has about 220,000 clones, just over 90% seen once. The material sequenced was peripheral blood, taken on day 0 of MenACWY control vaccination. Source of these receptors: an adult in good health.

The DNA of the CDR3 is TGTGCCAGCAGTTTACAGGGAAGGGGGGCCTTCTATGGCTACACCTTC. Translation: CASSLQGRGAFYGYTF. The rearrangement links TRBV27 to TRBJ1-2; D may be TRBD1 (6 bases). V was pared by 2 bases and J by 4 bases, with 17 bases between. Germline V CDR1 and CDR2: MNHEY, SMNVEV (reference sequence). The CDR3 is 16 residues long.

The chain carries TRBV4-2 and TRBJ1-1; 7 positions agree with TRBD1. The germline CDR1 and CDR2 sequences are LGHNA and YNFKEQ. The length of the CDR3 is 14 residues. J lost 1 base, V lost 4 bases, and 3 bases had no gene match. In nucleotides, the CDR3 is TGTGCCAGCAGCCCCGGACAGGCGAACACTGAAGCTTTCTTT. Residues: CASSPGQANTEAFF.

This sequence joins TRBV3-1 (or the pseudogene TRBV3-2) and TRBJ1-2, with D unresolved. From germline, CDR1 is LGHDT and CDR2 YNNKEL (reference sequence). V was cut by 5 bases and J by 7 bases, with 8 bases left in between. This CDR3 contains 11 residues. As DNA, the CDR3 is TGTGCCAGCAGCGATCGGGTTGGCTACACCTTC. The encoded protein is CASSDRVGYTF.

This sequence joins TRBV27 and TRBJ2-3; D possibly corresponds to TRBD1 (5 bases). The V end was cut by 0 bases, the J end by 5 bases, with 9 bases between. The CDR3 runs to 14 residues. Germline V gene data show CDR1 as MNHEY and CDR2 as SMNVEV (reference sequence). The CDR3 region is CASSLSPGKDTQYF. CDR3 coding DNA: TGTGCCAGCAGTTTATCTCCAGGGAAAGATACGCAGTATTTT.

The chain is built from TRBV4-2 and TRBJ1-6, with D possibly TRBD1 on 6 matching bases. This CDR3 region has 17 residues. CDR1 and CDR2 (germline): LGHNA, YNFKEQ. The V end lost 4 bases, the J end lost 9 bases, and 22 bases lay between the germline ends. The CDR3 DNA follows: TGTGCCAGCAGCCTCAATGTGGGTATGCAGGGGACTTCACCCCTCCACTTT. Encoded protein: CASSLNVGMQGTSPLHF.

CDR3 in DNA: TGTGCCAGCAGTTCTAATCAGGGGTATAGCAATCAGCCCCAGCATTTT. It codes for CASSSNQGYSNQPQHF. V gene TRBV28 combines with J gene TRBJ1-5; tentatively, D is TRBD1 (6 bases). Trimming shortened V by 4 bases and J by 0 bases, and 13 bases separated the two germline ends. Germline CDR1 and CDR2: MDHEN and SYDVKM. This CDR3 spans 16 amino acids.

This rearrangement joins TRBV9 to TRBJ1-3; D gene uncertain. Trimming removed 3 bases at V and 5 bases at J, with 15 bases between. CDR1 and CDR2 (germline): SGDLS, YYNGEE. CDR3 size: 15 residues. CDR3 DNA sequence: TGTGCCAGCAGCGCCTACAGCTCTGGTAGAAACACCATATATTTT. Amino acid sequence: CASSAYSSGRNTIYF.

This chain links TRBV6-1 with TRBJ1-5; D is unresolved. The CDR3 length is 13 residues. V was clipped by 2 bases and J by 11 bases, with 13 bases between them. Germline V gene sequence: CDR1 MNHNS, CDR2 SASEGT. The CDR3 sequence: CASSEREIKSQHF. Written as DNA, the CDR3 is TGTGCCAGCAGTGAACGGGAAATTAAGTCCCAGCATTTT.

The chain has TRBV28 and TRBJ1-4; D gene unclear. From germline, CDR1 is MDHEN and CDR2 SYDVKM. This CDR3 contains 15 residues. Trimming took off 5 bases at V and 6 bases at J, with 16 bases between the two ends. CDR3 in amino acids: CASSPLWELDEKLFF. The CDR3 nucleotides are TGTGCCAGCAGTCCGTTATGGGAGTTAGATGAAAAACTGTTTTTT.

The chain links TRBV7-2 to TRBJ1-5, with TRBD1 matching 7 bases. Per germline, CDR1 SGHTA and CDR2 FQGNSA. There are 15 residues in the CDR3. The J segment lost 4 bases and the V segment lost 4 bases, leaving 7 bases of the junction unmatched. CDR3 amino acids: CASSSTGVGNQPQHF. DNA for the CDR3: TGTGCCAGCAGCTCCACAGGGGTGGGGAATCAGCCCCAGCATTTT.